This T cell receptor beta chain was documented in a study of human T cells and chemical hapten exposure. Background on the study: How much TCR each sample yielded varied, mostly because pooled library volumes differed slightly.

The library attached unique molecular identifiers to individual cDNA molecules. In the authors' methods: Sample-level TCR yields exhibited a median of around 100,000, with a range of roughly 20,000 to 700,000. Using its own MiXCR run on the RACE reads, TCRdb lists one record per CDR3 protein. TCRdb's processing, not the authors', yielded these V and J calls. The profile shows fewer than 85,000 distinct CDR3 sequences, 8.6% of them singletons. This CDR3 contains 15 residues. Germline CDR1 is SGHTA and CDR2 is FQGNSA. The V and J ends lost 3 bases and 4 bases, in that order; junction bases with no gene match: 4. This clonotype was detected a few times. Antigen: not known. Indicated time point: healthy volunteer bleed at 6 weeks. Extraction of total RNA was performed on unfractionated whole blood. General observations from the study: TCRs exceeding a frequency of 1 in 1000 stayed unchanged under DPC sensitization.

This TCR was recovered from a female donor in good health. Some clones in this sample may be carry-over from other donors' samples. Sequencing input: whole blood. The rearrangement joins TRBV7-2 to TRBJ1-3; 9 positions match TRBD1. Here the CDR3 reads CASSFSGTGGNTIYF. As DNA, the CDR3 is TGTGCCAGCAGCTTCTCCGGGACAGGGGGAAACACCATATATTTT.